The subject of this entry is one T cell receptor beta chain. The antigen is not known. Germline and genes: mouse. The CDR3 end lies 1 residue beyond the end of the read and is filled in from the germline J gene. This sample includes further DNA sequences coding for the same CDR3. This sample is drawn from a study of tissue T cells after allogeneic stem cell transplantation. Findings and caveats of the study: Few T cell clones were shared across patients, but motif clusters showed tissue-specific shared signatures. Which tissue TCRs were alloreactive or antigen-specific was not determined. Some clones might be persisting host cells. TCR repertoires tracked anatomic similarity, regardless of disease or transplant status.

Produced via immunoSEQ multiplex PCR; TCRdb's table is partial and in-frame only. The sample consists of some 47,000 clones, around 72% of them appearing once. CDR1 NNHDY and CDR2 SYVADS come from the germline V gene. This CDR3 region has 14 residues. Trimming took 3 bases from V and 4 from J; bases not matched to a gene: 0. The chain combines TRBV13-3 with TRBJ2-2, with 10 bases identical to TRBD1. Sample: sorted cells pooled from one or two spleens. The sequence derives from a pool of C57BL/6 mice in good health. The CDR3 DNA, read in part, is TGTGCCAGCAGTGGGACAGGGGGCACCGGGCAGCTCTAC. Encoded protein: CASSGTGGTGQLY. The entire CDR3 protein reads CASSGTGGTGQLYF.